This is a list of T cell receptor beta chains from one sample in a study of CD8 T cells in ankylosing spondylitis. TCRdb re-called the 5' RACE reads through MiXCR, storing one row per CDR3 protein. The data show hundreds of thousands of distinct CDR3 sequences, with about 20% seen just once and 7.8% held by the top ten. The sample taken for sequencing was blood, either unsorted or a sorted T cell fraction (not recorded which). The receptor set was obtained from a male donor with ankylosing spondylitis or in good health (not recorded which). The conserved cysteine and the conserved F or W are not part of the CDR3 here. The size of a clone is reported for some rows only, either as once, few or many, or as a class for expanded clones.

v_call	clone_size	j_call	cdr3_aa
TRBV12-3/TRBV12-4	few	TRBJ1-1	ASSRQSNTEAF
TRBV5-1	NA	TRBJ2-3	ASSLERGPTDTQY
TRBV6-5	few	TRBJ2-3	AAGETDTQY
TRBV12-3/TRBV12-4	few	TRBJ1-5	ASRSDSNQPQH
TRBV3-1	NA	TRBJ2-1	ASSGAGNEQF
TRBV20-1	few	TRBJ1-5	SAFNGWAQPQH
TRBV29-1	many	TRBJ1-4	SVPWNEKLF
TRBV2	NA	TRBJ2-3	ASNDPTVTSTDTQY
TRBV20-1	NA	TRBJ2-5	SARDLFDNQETQY
TRBV2	NA	TRBJ1-4	ASRSTGPNEKLF
TRBV27	many	TRBJ2-4	ASSPGSGGGGTKNIQY
TRBV20-1	few	TRBJ1-2	SATTSGGYGYT
TRBV5-1	many	TRBJ2-3	ASRAEDSTDTQY
TRBV24-1	few	TRBJ1-5	ATSDPGPGNQPQH
TRBV5-5	few	TRBJ1-1	ASSFYSNTEAF
TRBV9	NA	TRBJ2-3	ASSVGSDTQY
TRBV24-1	NA	TRBJ2-1	ATSDFLPGYNEQF
TRBV5-1	few	TRBJ1-1	ASSFSSTTEAF
TRBV20-1	NA	TRBJ2-1	SARPTMAGEQF
TRBV5-1	few	TRBJ1-4	ASSMGGHEKLF
TRBV29-1	few	TRBJ2-5	SVEVSAETQY
TRBV5-1	many	TRBJ2-3	ASSLDGGRTDTQY
TRBV12-3/TRBV12-4	few	TRBJ1-2	ASTLGDYGYT
TRBV3-1	few	TRBJ2-2	ASSRRQGNTGELF
TRBV5-1	NA	TRBJ2-1	ASSLAVTSGSGDEQF
TRBV20-1	NA	TRBJ2-5	SHLRDTQETQY
TRBV9	many	TRBJ2-3	ASSGAAGGLTDTQY
TRBV6-5	NA	TRBJ1-5	ASSYSRDRRRDQPQH
TRBV29-1	many	TRBJ2-5	SGRGRARETQY
TRBV4-1	NA	TRBJ2-1	ASSQWSGTSGYNEQF